This T cell receptor beta chain came from a study of shared clonotypes between healthy human individuals. V was clipped by 5 bases and J by 1 base, with 8 bases between them. This CDR3 spans 13 amino acids. Germline CDR1 SEHNR, CDR2 FQNEAQ (reference sequence). An even split of each subset's genomic DNA across several immunoSEQ plates was performed. The sorted-subset replicate PCRs were given around 200 ng DNA, which is approximately 30,000 T cell genomes. The table came from immunoSEQ multiplex PCR; TCRdb's copy has only in-frame clones and leaves some out. The table shows under 1,100,000 clones, with around 74% occurring only once. Findings and limits, study-wide: Non-shared clonotypes were found to have lower generation probabilities than the clonotypes that were shared by all four of the sorted-subset donors.

A word on this clone: The antigen is undetermined. It may be a read error: a sequence one base away is much more abundant. Additional DNA sequences in this sample encode the identical CDR3.

This clonotype was sampled from a man younger than 35 in good health. Sample: memory CD4+ T cells sorted from blood. As for subset: CD45RA-negative fraction. The chain joins TRBV7-9 to TRBJ1-1; D not certain. CDR3 protein: CASSRDGNTEAFF. CDR3 DNA sequence: TGTGCCAGCAGCCGAGACGGGAACACTGAAGCTTTCTTT.